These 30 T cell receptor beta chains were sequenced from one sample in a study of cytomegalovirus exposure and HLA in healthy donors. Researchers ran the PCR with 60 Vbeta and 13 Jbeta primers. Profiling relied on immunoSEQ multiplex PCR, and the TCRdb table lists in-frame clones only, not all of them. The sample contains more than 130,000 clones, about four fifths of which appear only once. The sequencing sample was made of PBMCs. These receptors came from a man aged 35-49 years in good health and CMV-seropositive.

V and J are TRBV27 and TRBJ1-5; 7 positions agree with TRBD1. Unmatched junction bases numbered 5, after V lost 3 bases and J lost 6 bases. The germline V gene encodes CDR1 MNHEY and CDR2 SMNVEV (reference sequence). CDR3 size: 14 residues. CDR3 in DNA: TGTGCCAGCAGTTTTGGGACAGCCGGTCAGCCCCAGCATTTT. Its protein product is CASSFGTAGQPQHF.

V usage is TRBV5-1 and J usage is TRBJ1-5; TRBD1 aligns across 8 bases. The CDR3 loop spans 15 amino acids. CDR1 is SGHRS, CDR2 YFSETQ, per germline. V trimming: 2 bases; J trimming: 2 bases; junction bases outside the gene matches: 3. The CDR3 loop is CASSLQGEGNQPQHF. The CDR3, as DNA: TGCGCCAGCAGCTTACAGGGGGAGGGCAATCAGCCCCAGCATTTT.

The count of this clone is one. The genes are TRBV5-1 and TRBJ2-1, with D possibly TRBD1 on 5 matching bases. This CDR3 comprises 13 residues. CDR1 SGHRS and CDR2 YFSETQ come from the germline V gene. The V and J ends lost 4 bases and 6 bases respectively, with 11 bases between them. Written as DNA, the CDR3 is TGCGCCAGCAGCAATCCAGGGTCCAATGAGCAGTTCTTC. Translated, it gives CASSNPGSNEQFF.

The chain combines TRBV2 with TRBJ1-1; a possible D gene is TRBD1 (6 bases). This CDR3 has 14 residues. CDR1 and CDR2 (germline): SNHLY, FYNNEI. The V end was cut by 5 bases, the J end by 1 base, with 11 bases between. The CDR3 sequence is CASSPGGPNTEAFF. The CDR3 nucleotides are TGTGCCAGCAGTCCGGGGGGCCCGAACACTGAAGCTTTCTTT.

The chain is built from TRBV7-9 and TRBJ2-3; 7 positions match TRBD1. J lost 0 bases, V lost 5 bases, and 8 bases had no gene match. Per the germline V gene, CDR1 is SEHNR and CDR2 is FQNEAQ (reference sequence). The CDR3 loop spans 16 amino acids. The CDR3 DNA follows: TGTGCCAGCAGCCTTCGGACAGGTTCTAGCACAGATACGCAGTATTTT. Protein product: CASSLRTGSSTDTQYF.

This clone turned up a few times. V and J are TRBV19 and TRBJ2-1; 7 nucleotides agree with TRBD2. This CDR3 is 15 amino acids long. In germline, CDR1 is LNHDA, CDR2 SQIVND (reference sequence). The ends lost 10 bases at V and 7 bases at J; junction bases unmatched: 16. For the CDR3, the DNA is TGTGCCACCAAAGACGTTGGGAGGGATTGGAATGAGCAGTTCTTC. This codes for CATKDVGRDWNEQFF.

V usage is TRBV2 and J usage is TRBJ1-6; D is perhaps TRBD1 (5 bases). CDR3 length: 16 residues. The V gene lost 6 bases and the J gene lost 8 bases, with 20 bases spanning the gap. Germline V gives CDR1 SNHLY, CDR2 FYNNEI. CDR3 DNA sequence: TGTGCCAGCAGCCAACAGGCTGGGGGGATGGATTCACCCCTCCACTTT. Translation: CASSQQAGGMDSPLHF.

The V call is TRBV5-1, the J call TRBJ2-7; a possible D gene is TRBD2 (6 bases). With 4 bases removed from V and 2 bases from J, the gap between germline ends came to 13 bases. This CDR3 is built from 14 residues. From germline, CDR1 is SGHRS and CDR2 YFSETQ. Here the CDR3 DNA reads TGCGCCAGCAGCCCCGGGACTCCTGCCTACGAGCAGTACTTC. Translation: CASSPGTPAYEQYF.

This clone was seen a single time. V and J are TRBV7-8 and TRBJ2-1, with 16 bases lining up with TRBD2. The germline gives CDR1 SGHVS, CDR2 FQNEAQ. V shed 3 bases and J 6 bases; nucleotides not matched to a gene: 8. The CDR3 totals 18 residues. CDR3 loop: CASSFAGTSGRAVNEQFF. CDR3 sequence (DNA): TGTGCCAGCAGCTTCGCGGGGACTAGCGGGAGGGCCGTCAATGAGCAGTTCTTC.

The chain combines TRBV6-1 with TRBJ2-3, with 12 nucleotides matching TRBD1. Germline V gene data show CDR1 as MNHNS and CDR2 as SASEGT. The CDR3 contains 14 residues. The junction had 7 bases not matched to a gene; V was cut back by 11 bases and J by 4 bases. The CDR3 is CAGGTGGTADTQYF. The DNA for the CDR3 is TGTGCCGGCGGGACAGGGGGCACGGCAGATACGCAGTATTTT.

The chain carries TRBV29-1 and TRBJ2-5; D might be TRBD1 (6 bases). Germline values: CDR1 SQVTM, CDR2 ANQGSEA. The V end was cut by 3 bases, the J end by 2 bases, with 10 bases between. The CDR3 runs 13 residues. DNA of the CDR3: TGCAGCGTTGAGGGACACTTACAAGAGACCCAGTACTTC. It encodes CSVEGHLQETQYF. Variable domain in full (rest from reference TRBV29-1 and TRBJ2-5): SAVISQKPSRDICQRGTSLTIQCQVDSQVTMMFWYRQQPGQSLTLIATANQGSEATYESGFVIDKFPISRPNLTFSTLTVSNMSPEDSSIYLCSVEGHLQETQYFGPGTRLLVL.

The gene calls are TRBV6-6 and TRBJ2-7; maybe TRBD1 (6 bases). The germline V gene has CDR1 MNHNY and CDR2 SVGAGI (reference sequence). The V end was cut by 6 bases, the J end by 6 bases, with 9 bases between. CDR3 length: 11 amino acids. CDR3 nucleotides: TGTGCCAGCAGCCAGGGGCGCGAGCAGTACTTC. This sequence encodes CASSQGREQYF.

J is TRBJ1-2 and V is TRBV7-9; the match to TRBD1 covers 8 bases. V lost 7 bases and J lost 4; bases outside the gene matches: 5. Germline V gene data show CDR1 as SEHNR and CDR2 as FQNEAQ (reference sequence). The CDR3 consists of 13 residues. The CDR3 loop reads CASTDRGSYGYTF. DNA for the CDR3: TGTGCCAGCACCGACAGGGGAAGCTATGGCTACACCTTC.

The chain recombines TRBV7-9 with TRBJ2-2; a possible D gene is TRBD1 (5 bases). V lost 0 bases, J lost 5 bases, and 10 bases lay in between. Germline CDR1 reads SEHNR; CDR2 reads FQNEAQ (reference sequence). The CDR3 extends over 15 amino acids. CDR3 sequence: CASSLASGYTGELFF. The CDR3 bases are TGTGCCAGCAGCTTAGCTTCAGGGTATACCGGGGAGCTGTTTTTT.

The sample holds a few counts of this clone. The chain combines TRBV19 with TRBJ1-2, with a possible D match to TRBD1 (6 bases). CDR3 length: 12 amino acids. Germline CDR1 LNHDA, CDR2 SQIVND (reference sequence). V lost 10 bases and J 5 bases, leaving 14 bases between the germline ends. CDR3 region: CATNTGRYGYTF. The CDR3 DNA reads TGTGCCACCAACACAGGGCGGTATGGCTACACCTTC. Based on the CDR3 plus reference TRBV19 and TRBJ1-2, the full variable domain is DGGITQSPKYLFRKEGQNVTLSCEQNLNHDAMYWYRQDPGQGLRLIYYSQIVNDFQKGDIAEGYSVSREKKESFPLTVTSAQKNPTAFYLCATNTGRYGYTFGSGTRLTVV.

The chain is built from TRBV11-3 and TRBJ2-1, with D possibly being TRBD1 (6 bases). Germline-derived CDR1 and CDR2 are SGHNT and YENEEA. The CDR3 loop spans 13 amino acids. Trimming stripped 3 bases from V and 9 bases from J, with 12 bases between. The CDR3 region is CASSFRGKGEQFF. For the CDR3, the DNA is TGTGCCAGCAGCTTCAGGGGCAAGGGTGAGCAGTTCTTC.

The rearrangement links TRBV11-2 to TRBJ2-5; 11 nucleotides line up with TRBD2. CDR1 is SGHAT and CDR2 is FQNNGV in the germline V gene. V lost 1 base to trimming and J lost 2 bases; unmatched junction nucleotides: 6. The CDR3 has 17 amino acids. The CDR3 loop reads CASSLGASGGQQETQYF. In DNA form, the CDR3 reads TGTGCCAGCAGCTTAGGGGCTAGCGGGGGGCAACAAGAGACCCAGTACTTC.

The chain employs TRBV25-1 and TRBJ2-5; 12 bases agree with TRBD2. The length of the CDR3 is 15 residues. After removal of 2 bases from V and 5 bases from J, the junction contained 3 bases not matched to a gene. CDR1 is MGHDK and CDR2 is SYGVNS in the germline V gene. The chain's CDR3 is CASSEELAGGETQYF. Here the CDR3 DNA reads TGTGCCAGCAGTGAAGAACTAGCGGGAGGTGAGACCCAGTACTTC.

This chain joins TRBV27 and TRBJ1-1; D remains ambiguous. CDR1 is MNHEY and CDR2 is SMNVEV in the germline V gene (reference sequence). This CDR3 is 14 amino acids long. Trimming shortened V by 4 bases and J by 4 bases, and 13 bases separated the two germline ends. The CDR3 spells CASSYVARGTEAFF. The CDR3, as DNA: TGTGCCAGCAGTTACGTTGCCCGGGGCACTGAAGCTTTCTTT.

CDR3 sequence (DNA): TGTGCCTGGAGTGTACTGGGGGGTCAGCCCCAGCATTTT. Translated, it gives CAWSVLGGQPQHF. The chain couples TRBV30 to TRBJ1-5, with a possible D match to TRBD1 (5 bases). Per the germline V gene, CDR1 is GTSNPN and CDR2 is SVGIG (reference sequence). The CDR3 contains 13 residues. Trimming removed 0 bases at V and 6 bases at J, with 9 bases between.

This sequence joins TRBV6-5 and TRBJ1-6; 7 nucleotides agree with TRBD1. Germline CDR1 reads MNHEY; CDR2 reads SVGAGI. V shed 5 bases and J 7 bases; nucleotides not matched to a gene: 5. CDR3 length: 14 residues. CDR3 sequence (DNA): TGTGCCAGCAGTGAAGACAGGGTAAATTCACCCCTCCACTTT. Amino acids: CASSEDRVNSPLHF.

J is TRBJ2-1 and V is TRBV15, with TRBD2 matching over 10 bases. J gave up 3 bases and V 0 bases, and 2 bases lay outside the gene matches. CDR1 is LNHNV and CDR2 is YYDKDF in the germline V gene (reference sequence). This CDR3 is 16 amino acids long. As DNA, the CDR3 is TGTGCCACCAGCAGAGAACTAGCGGGGAGCTACAATGAGCAGTTCTTC. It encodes CATSRELAGSYNEQFF. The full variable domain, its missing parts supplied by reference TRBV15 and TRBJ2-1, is DAMVIQNPRYQVTQFGKPVTLSCSQTLNHNVMYWYQQKSSQAPKLLFHYYDKDFNNEADTPDNFQSRRPNTSFCFLDIRSPGLGDTAMYLCATSRELAGSYNEQFFGPGTRLTVL.

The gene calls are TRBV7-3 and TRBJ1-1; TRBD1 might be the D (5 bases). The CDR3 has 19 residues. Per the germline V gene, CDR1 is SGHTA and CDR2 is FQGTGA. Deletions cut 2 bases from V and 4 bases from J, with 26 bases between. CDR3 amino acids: CASSLVSQGGLGSGTEAFF. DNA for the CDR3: TGTGCCAGCAGCTTAGTTAGCCAGGGTGGATTAGGATCGGGCACTGAAGCTTTCTTT.

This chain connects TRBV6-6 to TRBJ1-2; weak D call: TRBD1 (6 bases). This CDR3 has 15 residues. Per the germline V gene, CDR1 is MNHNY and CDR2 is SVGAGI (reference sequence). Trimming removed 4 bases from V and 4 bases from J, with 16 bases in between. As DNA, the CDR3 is TGTGCCAGCAGTTCAATACAGGGCAGACCCTATGGCTACACCTTC. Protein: CASSSIQGRPYGYTF.

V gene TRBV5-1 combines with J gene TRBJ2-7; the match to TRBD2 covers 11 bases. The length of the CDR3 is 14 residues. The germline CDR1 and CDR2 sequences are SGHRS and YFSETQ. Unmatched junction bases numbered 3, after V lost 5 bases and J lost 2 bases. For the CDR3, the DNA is TGCGCCAGCAGTAGCGGGAGGGGGGCCTACGAGCAGTACTTC. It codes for CASSSGRGAYEQYF.

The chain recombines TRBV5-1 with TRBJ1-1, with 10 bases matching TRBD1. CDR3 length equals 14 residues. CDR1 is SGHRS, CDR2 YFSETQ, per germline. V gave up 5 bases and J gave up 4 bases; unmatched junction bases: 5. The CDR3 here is CASRTGGSGTEAFF. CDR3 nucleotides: TGCGCCAGCAGGACAGGGGGCAGCGGCACTGAAGCTTTCTTT. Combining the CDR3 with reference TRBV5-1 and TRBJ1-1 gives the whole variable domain KAGVTQTPRYLIKTRGQQVTLSCSPISGHRSVSWYQQTPGQGLQFLFEYFSETQRNKGNFPGRFSGRQFSNSRSEMNVSTLELGDSALYLCASRTGGSGTEAFFGQGTRLTVV.

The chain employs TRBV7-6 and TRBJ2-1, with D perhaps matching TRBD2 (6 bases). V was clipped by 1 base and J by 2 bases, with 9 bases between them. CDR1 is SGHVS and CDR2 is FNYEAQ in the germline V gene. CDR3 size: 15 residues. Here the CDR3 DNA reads TGTGCCAGCAGCTTAGACGGGAGACCCTACAATGAGCAGTTCTTC. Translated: CASSLDGRPYNEQFF.

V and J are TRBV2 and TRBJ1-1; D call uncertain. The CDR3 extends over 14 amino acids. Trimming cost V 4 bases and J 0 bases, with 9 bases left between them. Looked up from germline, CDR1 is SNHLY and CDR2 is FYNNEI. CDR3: CASSGDFLNTEAFF. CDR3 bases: TGTGCCAGCAGTGGAGACTTTCTGAACACTGAAGCTTTCTTT.

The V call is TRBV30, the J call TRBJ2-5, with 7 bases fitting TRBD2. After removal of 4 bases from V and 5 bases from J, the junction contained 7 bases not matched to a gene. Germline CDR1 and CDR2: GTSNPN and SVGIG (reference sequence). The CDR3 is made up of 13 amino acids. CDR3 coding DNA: TGTGCCTGGAATGGCGGGGAGGGGGAGACCCAGTACTTC. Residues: CAWNGGEGETQYF. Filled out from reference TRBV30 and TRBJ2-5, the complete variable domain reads SQTIHQWPATLVQPVGSPLSLECTVEGTSNPNLYWYRQAAGRGLQLLFYSVGIGQISSEVPQNLSASRPQDRQFILSSKKLLLSDSGFYLCAWNGGEGETQYFGPGTRLLVL.

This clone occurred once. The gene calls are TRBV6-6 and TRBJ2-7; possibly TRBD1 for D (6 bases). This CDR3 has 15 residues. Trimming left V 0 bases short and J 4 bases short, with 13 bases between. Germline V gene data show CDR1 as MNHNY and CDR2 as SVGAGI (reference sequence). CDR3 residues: CASSYSGTRTYEQYF. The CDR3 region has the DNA TGTGCCAGCAGTTACTCCGGGACAAGGACGTACGAGCAGTACTTC.